The sequence of this TCR beta chain was determined in a study of blood T cell repertoires in COVID-19. Data came from immunoSEQ multiplex PCR; TCRdb stores just in-frame clones and leaves some out. The sample holds roughly 360,000 clones; over 80% are singletons and the top ten take approximately 4.7%. V lost 7 bases and J lost 7; bases outside the gene matches: 4. Germline V gene lookup returns CDR1 LNHDA and CDR2 SQIVND (reference sequence). The CDR3 sequence is 13 residues long. Donors were grouped by their self-reported clinical history. In Cohort 3, a recovered donor had either two negative PCRs, clearance, or symptom resolution.

The specimen was PBMCs or T cells enriched from blood (not recorded which). This clonotype originated in a woman aged 50 to 60 who had recovered from COVID-19. The gene calls are TRBV19 and TRBJ2-7; 13 bases agree with TRBD2. The chain's CDR3 is CASTGLAGEEQYF. The CDR3 region has the DNA TGTGCCAGTACCGGACTAGCGGGAGAGGAGCAGTACTTC.